These 9 T cell receptor beta chains originate from one sample sequenced in a study of T cells in localized non-small cell lung cancer. Profiling relied on immunoSEQ multiplex PCR, and the TCRdb table lists in-frame clones only, not all of them. The table includes roughly 14,000 clones, about 80% detected once. Material: peripheral blood, obtained before any cancer treatment. The receptors here all came from a female donor at least 60 years old with stage I squamous cell lung carcinoma.

The chain has TRBV19 and TRBJ2-3; a possible D gene is TRBD2 (5 bases). Trimming stripped 4 bases from V and 2 bases from J, with 10 bases between. CDR1 and CDR2 from the germline V gene are LNHDA and SQIVND (reference sequence). This CDR3 spans 14 amino acids. In DNA, the CDR3 is TGTGCCAGTAGTAGCATCGGGGTCACAGATACGCAGTATTTT. This translates into CASSSIGVTDTQYF.

There are a few counts of this clone. The chain combines TRBV7-2 with TRBJ2-4, with D tentatively TRBD2 (5 bases). Germline lookup yields CDR1 SGHTA and CDR2 FQGNSA. Trimming removed 6 bases from V and 2 bases from J, with 14 bases in between. This CDR3 has 15 residues. Here the CDR3 DNA reads TGTGCCAGCAGTTCACGGCGGGTAACCAAAAACATTCAGTACTTC. It translates to CASSSRRVTKNIQYF.

This clone was seen once. Here the CDR3 reads CASSQGLTAYEQYF. CDR3 sequence (DNA): TGCGCCAGCAGCCAGGGTTTAACAGCGTACGAGCAGTACTTC. The genes are TRBV4-1 and TRBJ2-7; no firm D call. V was pared by 3 bases and J by 4 bases, with 13 bases between. CDR1 and CDR2 (germline): MGHRA, YSYEKL. The CDR3 has 14 amino acids.

The gene calls are TRBV6-1 and TRBJ1-2, with 9 bases lining up with TRBD1. This CDR3 has 15 amino acids. V shed 7 bases and J 4 bases; nucleotides not matched to a gene: 10. Germline CDR1 is MNHNS and CDR2 is SASEGT. CDR3 coding DNA: TGTGCCAGCATCCTTACAGGGGGCGCTAGCTATGGCTACACCTTC. This codes for CASILTGGASYGYTF.

The chain employs TRBV4-1 and TRBJ2-7; the D gene is possibly TRBD1 (5 bases). The germline V gene encodes CDR1 MGHRA and CDR2 YSYEKL. The CDR3 length is 12 residues. Trimming took off 5 bases at V and 3 bases at J, with 8 bases between the two ends. The CDR3, as DNA: TGCGCCAGCAGCTACCAGGGCTACGAGCAGTACTTC. Residues: CASSYQGYEQYF.

The V gene is TRBV15, the J gene TRBJ1-5; 9 positions agree with TRBD1. In germline, CDR1 is LNHNV, CDR2 YYDKDF (reference sequence). The V and J ends lost 1 base and 5 bases, in that order; junction bases with no gene match: 9. This CDR3 region has 17 residues. The DNA for the CDR3 is TGTGCCACCAGCAGAGTCACAGGGACAGGGCGAGATCAGCCCCAGCATTTT. This encodes CATSRVTGTGRDQPQHF.

This chain uses TRBV4-1 with TRBJ1-2, with 7 nucleotides matching TRBD1. CDR1 is MGHRA, CDR2 YSYEKL, per germline. Losses at the gene ends were 2 bases for V and 5 bases for J; bases not matched to a gene: 2. The CDR3 totals 13 residues. The CDR3 sequence: CASSQRTGYGYTF. The CDR3 DNA is TGCGCCAGCAGCCAAAGGACAGGATATGGCTACACCTTC.

This rearrangement joins TRBV5-6 to TRBJ2-1; D not certain. There are 13 residues in the CDR3. V lost 4 bases and J 9 bases, leaving 14 bases between the germline ends. From germline, CDR1 is SGHDT and CDR2 YYEEEE. The CDR3 DNA reads as TGTGCCAGCAGCGACTCAGGCTTCTCTGAGCAGTTCTTC. Amino acid sequence: CASSDSGFSEQFF.

V usage is TRBV7-9 and J usage is TRBJ1-2, with D perhaps matching TRBD1 (6 bases). The V and J ends lost 3 bases and 8 bases respectively, with 19 bases between them. Germline V gene data show CDR1 as SEHNR and CDR2 as FQNEAQ (reference sequence). The CDR3 spans 15 residues. CDR3 sequence reads: CASSFSDSPSGGYTF. The CDR3 DNA reads TGTGCCAGCAGCTTTTCGGACAGCCCTTCAGGGGGCTACACCTTC.